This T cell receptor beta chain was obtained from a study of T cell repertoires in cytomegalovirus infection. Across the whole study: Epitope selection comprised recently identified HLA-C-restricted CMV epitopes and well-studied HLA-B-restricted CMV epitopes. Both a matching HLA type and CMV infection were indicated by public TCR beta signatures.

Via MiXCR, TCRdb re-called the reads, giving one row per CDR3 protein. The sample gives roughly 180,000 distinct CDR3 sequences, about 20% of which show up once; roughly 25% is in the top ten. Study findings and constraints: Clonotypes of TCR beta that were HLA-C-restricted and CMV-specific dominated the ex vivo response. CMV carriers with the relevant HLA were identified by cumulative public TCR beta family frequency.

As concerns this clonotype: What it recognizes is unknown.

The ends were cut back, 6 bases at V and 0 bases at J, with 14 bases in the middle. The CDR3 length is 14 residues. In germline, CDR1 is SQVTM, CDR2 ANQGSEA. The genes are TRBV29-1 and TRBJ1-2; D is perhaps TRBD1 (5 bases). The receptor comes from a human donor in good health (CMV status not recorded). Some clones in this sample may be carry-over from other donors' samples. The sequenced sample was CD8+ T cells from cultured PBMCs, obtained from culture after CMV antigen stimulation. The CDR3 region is CSVTPGASNYGYTF. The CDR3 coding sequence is TGCAGCGTCACTCCCGGGGCGTCTAACTATGGCTACACCTTC.